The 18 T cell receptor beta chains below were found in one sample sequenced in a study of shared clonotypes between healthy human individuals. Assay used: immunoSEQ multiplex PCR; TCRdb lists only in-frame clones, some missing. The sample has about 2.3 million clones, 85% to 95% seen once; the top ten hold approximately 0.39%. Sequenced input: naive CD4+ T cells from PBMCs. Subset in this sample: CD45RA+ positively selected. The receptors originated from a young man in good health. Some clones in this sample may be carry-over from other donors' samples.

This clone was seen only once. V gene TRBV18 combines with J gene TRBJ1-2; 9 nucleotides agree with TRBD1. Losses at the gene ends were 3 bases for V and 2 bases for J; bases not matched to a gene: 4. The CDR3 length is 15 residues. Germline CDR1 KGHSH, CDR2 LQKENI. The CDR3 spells CASSPYGQGNYGYTF. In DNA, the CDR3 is TGTGCCAGCTCACCCTACGGACAGGGGAACTATGGCTACACCTTC. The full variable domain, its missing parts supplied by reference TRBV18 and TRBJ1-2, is NAGVMQNPRHLVRRRGQEARLRCSPMKGHSHVYWYRQLPEEGLKFMVYLQKENIIDESGMPKERFSAEFPKEGPSILRIQQVVRGDSAAYFCASSPYGQGNYGYTFGSGTRLTVV.

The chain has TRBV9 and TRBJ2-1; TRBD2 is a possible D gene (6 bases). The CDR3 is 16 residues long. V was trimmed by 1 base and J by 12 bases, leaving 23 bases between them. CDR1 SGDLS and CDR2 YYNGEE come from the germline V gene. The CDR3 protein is CASSVFEQASLGGQFF. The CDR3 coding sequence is TGTGCCAGCAGCGTATTCGAGCAGGCCTCCTTGGGAGGGCAGTTCTTC.

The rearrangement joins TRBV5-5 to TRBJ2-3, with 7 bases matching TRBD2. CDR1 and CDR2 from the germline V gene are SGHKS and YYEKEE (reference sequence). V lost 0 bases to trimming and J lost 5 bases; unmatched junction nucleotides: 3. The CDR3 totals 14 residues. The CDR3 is CASSLVPSGDTQYF. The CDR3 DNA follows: TGTGCCAGCAGCTTGGTGCCTAGCGGAGATACGCAGTATTTT. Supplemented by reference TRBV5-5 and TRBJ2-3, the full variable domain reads DAGVTQSPTHLIKTRGQQVTLRCSPISGHKSVSWYQQVLGQGPQFIFQYYEKEERGRGNFPDRFSARQFPNYSSELNVNALLLGDSALYLCASSLVPSGDTQYFGPGTRLTVL.

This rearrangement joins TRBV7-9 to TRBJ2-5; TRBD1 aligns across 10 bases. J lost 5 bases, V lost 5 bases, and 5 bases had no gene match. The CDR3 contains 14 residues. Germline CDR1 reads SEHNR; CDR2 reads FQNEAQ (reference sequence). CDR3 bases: TGTGCCAGCAGCATCGGACAGGGGGGCGAGACCCAGTACTTC. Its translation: CASSIGQGGETQYF.

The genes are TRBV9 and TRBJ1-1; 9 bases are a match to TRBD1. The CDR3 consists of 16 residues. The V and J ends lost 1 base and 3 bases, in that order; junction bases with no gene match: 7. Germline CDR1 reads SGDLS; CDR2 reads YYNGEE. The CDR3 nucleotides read TGTGCCAGCAGCGTAATGTCCGGGACAGGGCACACTGAAGCTTTCTTT. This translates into CASSVMSGTGHTEAFF.

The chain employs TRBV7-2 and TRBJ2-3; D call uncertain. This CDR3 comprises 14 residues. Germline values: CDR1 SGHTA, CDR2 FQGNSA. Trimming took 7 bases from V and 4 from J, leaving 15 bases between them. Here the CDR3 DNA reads TGTGCCAGCAAACCGGTGCACATCGCAGATACGCAGTATTTT. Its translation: CASKPVHIADTQYF.

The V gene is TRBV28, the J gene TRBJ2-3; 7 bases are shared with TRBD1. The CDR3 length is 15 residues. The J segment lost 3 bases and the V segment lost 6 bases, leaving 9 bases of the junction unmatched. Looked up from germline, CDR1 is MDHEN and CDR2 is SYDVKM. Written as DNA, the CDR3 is TGTGCCAGCAGACCACAGGGGAGACGGACAGATACGCAGTATTTT. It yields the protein CASRPQGRRTDTQYF.

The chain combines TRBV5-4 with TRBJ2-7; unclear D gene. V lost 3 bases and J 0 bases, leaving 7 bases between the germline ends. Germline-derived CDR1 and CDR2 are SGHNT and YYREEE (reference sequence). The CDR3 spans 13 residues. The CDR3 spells CASSSPSSYEQYF. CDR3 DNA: TGTGCCAGCAGCTCCCCCTCCTCCTACGAGCAGTACTTC.

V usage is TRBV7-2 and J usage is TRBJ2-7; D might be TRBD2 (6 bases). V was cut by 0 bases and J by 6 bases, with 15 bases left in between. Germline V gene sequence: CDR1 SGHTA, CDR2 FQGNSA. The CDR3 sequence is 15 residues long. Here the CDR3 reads CASSLAGQGGSEQYF. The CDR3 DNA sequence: TGTGCCAGCAGCTTAGCGGGTCAGGGAGGAAGCGAGCAGTACTTC.

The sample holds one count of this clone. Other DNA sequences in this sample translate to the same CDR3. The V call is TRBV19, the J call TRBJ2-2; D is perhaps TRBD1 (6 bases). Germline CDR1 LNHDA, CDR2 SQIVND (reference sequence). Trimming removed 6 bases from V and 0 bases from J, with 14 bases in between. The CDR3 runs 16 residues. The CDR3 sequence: CASSLSGTPNTGELFF. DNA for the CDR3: TGTGCCAGTAGCCTTTCCGGGACACCGAACACCGGGGAGCTGTTTTTT.

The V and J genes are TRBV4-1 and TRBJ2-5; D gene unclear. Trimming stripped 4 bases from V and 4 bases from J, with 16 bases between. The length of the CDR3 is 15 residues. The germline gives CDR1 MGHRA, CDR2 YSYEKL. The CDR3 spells CASSPRAGLRETQYF. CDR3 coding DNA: TGCGCCAGCAGCCCCCGGGCAGGCCTCCGAGAGACCCAGTACTTC.

The CDR3 coding sequence is TGCGCCAGCAGCGATGGCAGGGGGATAGCCAAAAACATTCAGTACTTC. This codes for CASSDGRGIAKNIQYF. The rearrangement uses TRBV4-1 and TRBJ2-4; 7 positions agree with TRBD1. The CDR3 extends over 16 amino acids. Per the germline V gene, CDR1 is MGHRA and CDR2 is YSYEKL. Trimming at V came to 5 bases and at J to 0 bases, leaving 7 bases not matched to a gene.

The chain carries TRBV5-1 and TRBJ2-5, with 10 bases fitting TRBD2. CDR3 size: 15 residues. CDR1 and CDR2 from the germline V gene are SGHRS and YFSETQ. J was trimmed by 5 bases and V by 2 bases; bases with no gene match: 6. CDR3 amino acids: CASSFEASGSETQYF. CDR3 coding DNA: TGCGCCAGCAGCTTCGAGGCTAGCGGGAGTGAGACCCAGTACTTC.

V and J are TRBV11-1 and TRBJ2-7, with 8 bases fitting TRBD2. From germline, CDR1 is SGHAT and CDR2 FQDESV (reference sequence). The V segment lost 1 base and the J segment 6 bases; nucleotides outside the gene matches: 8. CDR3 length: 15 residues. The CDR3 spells CASSLEVAGRGEQYF. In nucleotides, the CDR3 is TGTGCCAGCAGCTTAGAGGTAGCGGGACGCGGCGAGCAGTACTTC. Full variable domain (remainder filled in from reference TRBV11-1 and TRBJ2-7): EAEVAQSPRYKITEKSQAVAFWCDPISGHATLYWYRQILGQGPELLVQFQDESVVDDSQLPKDRFSAERLKGVDSTLKIQPAELGDSAMYLCASSLEVAGRGEQYFGPGTRLTVT.

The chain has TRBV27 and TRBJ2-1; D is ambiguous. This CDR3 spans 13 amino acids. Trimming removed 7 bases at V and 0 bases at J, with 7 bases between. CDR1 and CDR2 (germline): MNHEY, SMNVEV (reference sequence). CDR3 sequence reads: CASITSSYNEQFF. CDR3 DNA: TGTGCCAGCATAACCAGCTCCTACAATGAGCAGTTCTTC.

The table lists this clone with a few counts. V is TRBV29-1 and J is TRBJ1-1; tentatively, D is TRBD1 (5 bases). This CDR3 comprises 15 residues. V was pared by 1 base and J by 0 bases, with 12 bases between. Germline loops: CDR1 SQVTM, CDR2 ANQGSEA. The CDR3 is CSVEGGRDLNTEAFF. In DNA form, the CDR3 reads TGCAGCGTTGAAGGGGGACGCGACTTGAACACTGAAGCTTTCTTT.

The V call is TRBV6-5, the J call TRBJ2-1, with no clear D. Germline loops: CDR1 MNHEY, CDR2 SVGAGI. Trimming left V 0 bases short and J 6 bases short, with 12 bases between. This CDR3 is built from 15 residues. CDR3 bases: TGTGCCAGCAGTTACTCGAGACCGTCAGGCAATGAGCAGTTCTTC. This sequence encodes CASSYSRPSGNEQFF.

The CDR3: CASSPGLAGAGEQFF. Here the CDR3 DNA reads TGCGCCAGCAGCCCGGGACTAGCGGGAGCCGGTGAGCAGTTCTTC. This chain uses TRBV5-1 with TRBJ2-1; TRBD2 agrees at 14 bases. V was clipped by 4 bases and J by 9 bases; unmatched bases: 6. CDR3 length equals 15 residues. Germline values: CDR1 SGHRS, CDR2 YFSETQ.